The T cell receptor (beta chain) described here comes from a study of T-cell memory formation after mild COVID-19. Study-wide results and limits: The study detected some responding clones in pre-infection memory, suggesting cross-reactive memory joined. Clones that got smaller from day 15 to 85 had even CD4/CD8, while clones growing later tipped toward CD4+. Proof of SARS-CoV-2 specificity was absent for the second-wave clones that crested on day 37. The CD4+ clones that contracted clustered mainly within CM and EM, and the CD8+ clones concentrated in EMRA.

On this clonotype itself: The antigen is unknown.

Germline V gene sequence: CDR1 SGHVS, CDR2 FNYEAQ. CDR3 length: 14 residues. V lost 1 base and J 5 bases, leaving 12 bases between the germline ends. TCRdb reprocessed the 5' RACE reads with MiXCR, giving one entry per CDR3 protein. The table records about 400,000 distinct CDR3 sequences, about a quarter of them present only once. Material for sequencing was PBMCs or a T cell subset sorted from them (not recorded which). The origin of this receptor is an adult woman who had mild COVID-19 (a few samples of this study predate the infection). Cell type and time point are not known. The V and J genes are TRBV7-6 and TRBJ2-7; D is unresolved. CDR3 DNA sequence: TGTGCCAGCAGCTTAGGGTTTACCGTCCACGAGCAGTACTTC. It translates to CASSLGFTVHEQYF.